One sample yielded the 15 T cell receptor beta chains listed below, sequenced in a study of shared clonotypes between healthy human individuals. Clones were read by immunoSEQ multiplex PCR, and TCRdb kept only the in-frame ones, dropping some. The table shows 2 million to 2.5 million clones, with 85% to 95% occurring only once. The sequencing input was naive CD4+ T cells from PBMCs. Subset denoted: CD45RA+ positively selected. The receptors derive from a man aged 18 to 29 in good health. Some clones in this sample may be carry-over from other donors' samples.

The chain employs TRBV2 and TRBJ2-7; D may match TRBD1 or TRBD2 (5 bases each). Trimming removed 4 bases from V and 6 bases from J, with 19 bases in between. The germline CDR1 and CDR2 sequences are SNHLY and FYNNEI. The CDR3 has 15 amino acids. The CDR3 spells CASSVRSSAGGEQYF. CDR3 DNA sequence: TGTGCCAGCAGTGTTAGGTCCAGTGCTGGGGGCGAGCAGTACTTC.

The CDR3 region is CASGSGQGAQETQYF. The DNA for the CDR3 is TGTGCTAGTGGTTCGGGACAGGGGGCCCAAGAGACCCAGTACTTC. This chain joins TRBV12-5 and TRBJ2-5; 12 positions agree with TRBD1. Germline CDR1 and CDR2: LGHNT and FRNRAP. CDR3 size: 15 residues. The ends lost 4 bases at V and 1 base at J; junction bases unmatched: 1.

The gene calls are TRBV5-1 and TRBJ2-4, with a tentative D call TRBD2 (5 bases). V lost 4 bases and J 2 bases, leaving 16 bases between the germline ends. The CDR3 spans 16 residues. Germline V CDR1 and CDR2: SGHRS, YFSETQ. The CDR3 loop reads CASSLQASGSKNIQYF. CDR3 coding DNA: TGCGCCAGCAGCCTCCAGGCTTCGGGGTCCAAAAACATTCAGTACTTC. The full variable domain, completed using reference TRBV5-1 and TRBJ2-4, is KAGVTQTPRYLIKTRGQQVTLSCSPISGHRSVSWYQQTPGQGLQFLFEYFSETQRNKGNFPGRFSGRQFSNSRSEMNVSTLELGDSALYLCASSLQASGSKNIQYFGAGTRLSVL.

The CDR3 DNA sequence: TGTGCCAGCAGTTTCTCAGCCGGGACTAGTGTAGATGAGCAGTTCTTC. It codes for CASSFSAGTSVDEQFF. This rearrangement joins TRBV28 to TRBJ2-1; 8 positions agree with TRBD2. Trimming removed 3 bases from V and 8 bases from J; junction bases left unmatched: 12. This CDR3 comprises 16 residues. The germline V gene encodes CDR1 MDHEN and CDR2 SYDVKM.

This CDR3 is CASSLRAGPFYGYTF. CDR3 coding DNA: TGTGCCAGCAGTTTAAGGGCAGGACCTTTCTATGGCTACACCTTC. The rearrangement joins TRBV28 to TRBJ1-2; D remains ambiguous. V was cut by 2 bases and J by 4 bases, with 14 bases left in between. Germline values: CDR1 MDHEN, CDR2 SYDVKM. The CDR3 sequence is 15 residues long.

The sample holds a few counts of this clone. Other DNA sequences from this sample encode an identical CDR3 as well. This chain joins TRBV25-1 and TRBJ1-2; tentatively, D is TRBD1 (5 bases). CDR1 is MGHDK and CDR2 is SYGVNS in the germline V gene. Trimming took 2 bases from V and 5 from J, leaving 6 bases between them. CDR3 size: 12 residues. The CDR3 loop reads CASSEQGYGYTF. CDR3 DNA: TGTGCCAGCAGTGAACAGGGTTATGGCTACACCTTC.

V gene TRBV9 combines with J gene TRBJ2-3; D is uncertain. Germline V gene lookup returns CDR1 SGDLS and CDR2 YYNGEE. V was clipped by 4 bases and J by 5 bases, with 14 bases between them. This CDR3 is built from 14 residues. The CDR3, as DNA: TGTGCCAGCAGCCCAAACCCCGCTGGAGATACGCAGTATTTT. Translating gives CASSPNPAGDTQYF.

The CDR3, as DNA: TGTGCCAGCCGGGCGGGGACTGAGCCCGGAAACACCATATATTTT. It codes for CASRAGTEPGNTIYF. The J gene is TRBJ1-3, the V gene TRBV7-9; weak D call: TRBD1 (5 bases). The V end lost 8 bases, the J end lost 4 bases, and 18 bases lay between the germline ends. This CDR3 region has 15 residues. Germline-derived CDR1 and CDR2 are SEHNR and FQNEAQ (reference sequence).

The rearrangement uses TRBV5-8 and TRBJ2-7; 7 bases fit TRBD1. The CDR3 totals 14 residues. V was pared by 4 bases and J by 0 bases, with 4 bases of the junction left unmatched. The germline V gene encodes CDR1 SGHTS and CDR2 YDEGEE. The CDR3 here is CASSRTGLSYEQYF. The CDR3 nucleotides are TGTGCCAGCAGCCGGACAGGCCTCTCCTACGAGCAGTACTTC.

The rearrangement links TRBV6-1 to TRBJ1-1, with TRBD1 as a possible D gene (5 bases). This CDR3 is built from 13 residues. V gave up 7 bases and J gave up 6 bases, with 15 bases separating them. CDR1 MNHNS and CDR2 SASEGT come from the germline V gene. The CDR3 spells CASTIKRGSEAFF. CDR3 DNA sequence: TGTGCCAGCACCATCAAACGGGGGTCTGAAGCTTTCTTT.

The gene calls are TRBV7-9 and TRBJ2-2; possibly TRBD2 for D (5 bases). The CDR3 consists of 13 residues. In germline, CDR1 is SEHNR, CDR2 FQNEAQ (reference sequence). Trimming pared 4 bases from V and 9 bases from J, leaving 12 bases between. CDR3 sequence: CASSSWEYRELFF. The CDR3, as DNA: TGTGCCAGCAGCTCCTGGGAGTATCGGGAGCTGTTTTTT.

This clone was recorded once. The sample holds other DNA sequences that translate to the same CDR3. The V and J genes are TRBV18 and TRBJ2-3; TRBD2 matches 8 bases. Germline V gene data show CDR1 as KGHSH and CDR2 as LQKENI. CDR3 length equals 15 residues. The V segment lost 3 bases and the J segment 0 bases; nucleotides outside the gene matches: 2. DNA of the CDR3: TGTGCCAGCTCACCCCGGGGGGGGAGCACAGATACGCAGTATTTT. Amino acids: CASSPRGGSTDTQYF. The full variable domain, in which reference TRBV18 and TRBJ2-3 provide the parts outside the CDR3, is NAGVMQNPRHLVRRRGQEARLRCSPMKGHSHVYWYRQLPEEGLKFMVYLQKENIIDESGMPKERFSAEFPKEGPSILRIQQVVRGDSAAYFCASSPRGGSTDTQYFGPGTRLTVL.

This clone showed up just a few times. The chain employs TRBV28 and TRBJ1-1; D gene unclear. The CDR3 has 12 amino acids. CDR1 is MDHEN, CDR2 SYDVKM, per germline. Trimming removed 6 bases from V and 1 base from J, with 6 bases in between. CDR3 nucleotides: TGTGCCAGCAGGGAAACGAACACTGAAGCTTTCTTT. Residues: CASRETNTEAFF.

The gene calls are TRBV9 and TRBJ1-2; D is unclear. This CDR3 contains 14 residues. Between the trimmed V and J ends, which lost 5 bases and 8 bases, there was a span of 19 bases. Germline loops: CDR1 SGDLS, CDR2 YYNGEE. The DNA for the CDR3 is TGTGCCAGCAGGGCCCTGGGCGGATATTCGGGCTACACCTTC. This translates into CASRALGGYSGYTF.

The J gene is TRBJ1-2, the V gene TRBV6-6, with D perhaps TRBD1 (5 bases). V gave up 8 bases and J gave up 12 bases, with 19 bases separating them. Germline V lookup: CDR1 MNHNY, CDR2 SVGAGI (reference sequence). The CDR3 spans 12 residues. CDR3 in amino acids: CASSFGSGGNTF. The DNA for the CDR3 is TGTGCCAGCTCCTTCGGATCCGGGGGGAACACCTTC.